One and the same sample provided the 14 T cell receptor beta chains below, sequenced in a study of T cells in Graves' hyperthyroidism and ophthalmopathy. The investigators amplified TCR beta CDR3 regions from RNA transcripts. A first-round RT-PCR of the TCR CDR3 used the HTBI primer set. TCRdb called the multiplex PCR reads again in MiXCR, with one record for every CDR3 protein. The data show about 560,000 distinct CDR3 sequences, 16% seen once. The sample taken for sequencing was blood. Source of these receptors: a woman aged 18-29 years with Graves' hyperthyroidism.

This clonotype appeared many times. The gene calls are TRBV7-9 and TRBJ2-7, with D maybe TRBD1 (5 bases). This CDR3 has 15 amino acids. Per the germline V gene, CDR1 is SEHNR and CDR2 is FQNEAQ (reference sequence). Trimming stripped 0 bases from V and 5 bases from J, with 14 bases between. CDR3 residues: CASSLAGQGRHEQYF. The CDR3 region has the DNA TGTGCCAGCAGCTTAGCGGGGCAGGGAAGGCACGAGCAGTACTTC.

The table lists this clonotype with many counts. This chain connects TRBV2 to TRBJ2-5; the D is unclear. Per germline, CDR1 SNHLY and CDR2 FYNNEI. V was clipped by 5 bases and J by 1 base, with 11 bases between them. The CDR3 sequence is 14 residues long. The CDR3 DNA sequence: TGTGCCAGCAGTCAAAGACAAGTCCAAGAGACCCAGTACTTC. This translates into CASSQRQVQETQYF.

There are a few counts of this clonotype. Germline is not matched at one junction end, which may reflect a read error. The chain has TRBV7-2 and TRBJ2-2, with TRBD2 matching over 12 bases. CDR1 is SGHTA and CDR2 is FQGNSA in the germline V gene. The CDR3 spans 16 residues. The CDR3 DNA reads TGTGCCAGCAGTCCCTCTAGCGGGGGGGGACGCGGGGAGCTGTCTTTT. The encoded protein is CASSPSSGGGRGELSF. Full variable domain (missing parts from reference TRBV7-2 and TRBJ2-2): GAGVSQSPSNKVTEKGKDVELRCDPISGHTALYWYRQSLGQGLEFLIYFQGNSAPDKSGLPSDRFSAERTGGSVSTLTIQRTQQEDSAVYLCASSPSSGGGRGELSFGEGSRLTVL.

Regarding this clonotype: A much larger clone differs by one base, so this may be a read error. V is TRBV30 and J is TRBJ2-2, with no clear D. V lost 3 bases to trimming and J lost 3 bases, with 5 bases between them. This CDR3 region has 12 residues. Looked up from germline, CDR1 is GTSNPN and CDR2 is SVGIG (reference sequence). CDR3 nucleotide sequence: TGTGCCTGGAGGCAGGACACCGGGGAGCTGTTTTTT. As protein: CAWRQDTGELFF.

The CDR3 sequence is CASSHEDRVENGYTF. CDR3 nucleotide sequence: TGTGCCAGCAGCCATGAGGACAGGGTGGAGAATGGCTACACCTTC. V usage is TRBV14 and J usage is TRBJ1-2; 8 bases match TRBD1. The CDR3 has 15 amino acids. Germline V CDR1 and CDR2: SGHDN, FVKESK. With 3 bases clipped from V and 6 bases from J, the junction kept 9 bases outside the gene matches.

CDR3 sequence: CASRKGMRGRLYNEQFF. In DNA, the CDR3 is TGTGCCAGCAGAAAGGGGATGCGGGGGCGTCTCTACAATGAGCAGTTCTTC. V and J are TRBV11-2 and TRBJ2-1, with D maybe TRBD2 (7 bases). This CDR3 spans 17 amino acids. The germline CDR1 and CDR2 sequences are SGHAT and FQNNGV. The V end lost 6 bases, the J end lost 3 bases, and 21 bases lay between the germline ends.

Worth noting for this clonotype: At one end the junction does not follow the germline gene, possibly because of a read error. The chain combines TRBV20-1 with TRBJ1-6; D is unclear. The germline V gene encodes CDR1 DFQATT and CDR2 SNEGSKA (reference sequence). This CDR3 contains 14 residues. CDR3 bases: TGCAGTGCTAGAGAGAGGGTTCTTAATTCACCCCACCACTTT. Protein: CSARERVLNSPHHF.

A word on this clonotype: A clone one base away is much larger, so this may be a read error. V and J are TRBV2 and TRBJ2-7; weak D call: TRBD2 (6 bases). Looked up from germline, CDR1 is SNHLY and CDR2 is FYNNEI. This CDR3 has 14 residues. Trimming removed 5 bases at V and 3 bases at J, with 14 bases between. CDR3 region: CASSPLASVYEQYF. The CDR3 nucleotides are TGTGCCAGCAGTCCACTAGCATCAGTCTACGAGCAGTACTTC.

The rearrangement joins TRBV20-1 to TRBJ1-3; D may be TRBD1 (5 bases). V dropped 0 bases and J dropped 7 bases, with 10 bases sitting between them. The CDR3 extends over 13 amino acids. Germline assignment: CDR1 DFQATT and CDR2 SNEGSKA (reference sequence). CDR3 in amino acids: CSARETGRNTIYF. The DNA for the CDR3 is TGCAGTGCTAGAGAAACAGGAAGGAACACCATATATTTT.

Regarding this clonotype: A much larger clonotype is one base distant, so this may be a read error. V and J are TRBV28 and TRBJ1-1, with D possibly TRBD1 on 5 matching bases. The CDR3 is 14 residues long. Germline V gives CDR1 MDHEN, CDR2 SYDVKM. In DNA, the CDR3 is TGTGCCAGCACCTATACGGGGGAGAACACTGAAGCTTCCTTT. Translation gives CASTYTGENTEASF.

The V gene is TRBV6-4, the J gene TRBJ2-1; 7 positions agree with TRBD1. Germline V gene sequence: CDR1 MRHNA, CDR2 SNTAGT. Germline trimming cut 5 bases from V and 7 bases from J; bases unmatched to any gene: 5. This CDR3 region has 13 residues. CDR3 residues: CASSYNRGNEQFF. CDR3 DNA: TGTGCCAGCAGTTATAACAGGGGAAATGAGCAGTTCTTC.

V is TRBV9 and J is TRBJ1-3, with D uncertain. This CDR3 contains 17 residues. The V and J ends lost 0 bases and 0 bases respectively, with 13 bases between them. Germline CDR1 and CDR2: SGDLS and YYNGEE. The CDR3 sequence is CASSVGGGPLSGNTIYF. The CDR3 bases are TGTGCCAGCAGCGTAGGTGGAGGGCCTCTCTCTGGAAACACCATATATTTT. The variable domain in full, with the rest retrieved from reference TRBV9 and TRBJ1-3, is DSGVTQTPKHLITATGQRVTLRCSPRSGDLSVYWYQQSLDQGLQFLIQYYNGEERAKGNILERFSAQQFPDLHSELNLSSLELGDSALYFCASSVGGGPLSGNTIYFGEGSWLTVV.

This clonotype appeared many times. Here the CDR3 DNA reads TGTGCCAGCAGCTTAGTTTTAACAGATACGCAGTATTTT. Protein sequence: CASSLVLTDTQYF. V gene TRBV11-2 combines with J gene TRBJ2-3; D unresolved. The CDR3 runs to 13 residues. The germline gives CDR1 SGHAT, CDR2 FQNNGV. Deletions cut 1 base from V and 3 bases from J, with 5 bases between. The complete variable domain, with remaining parts taken from reference TRBV11-2 and TRBJ2-3, reads EAGVAQSPRYKIIEKRQSVAFWCNPISGHATLYWYQQILGQGPKLLIQFQNNGVVDDSQLPKDRFSAERLKGVDSTLKIQPAKLEDSAVYLCASSLVLTDTQYFGPGTRLTVL.

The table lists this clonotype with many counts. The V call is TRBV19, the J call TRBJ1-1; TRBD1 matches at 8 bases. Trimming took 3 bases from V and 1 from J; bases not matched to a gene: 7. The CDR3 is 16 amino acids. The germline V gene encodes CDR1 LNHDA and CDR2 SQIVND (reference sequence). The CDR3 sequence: CASSIPGTGPNTEAFF. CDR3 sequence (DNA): TGTGCCAGTAGTATCCCTGGGACAGGTCCGAACACTGAAGCTTTCTTT.